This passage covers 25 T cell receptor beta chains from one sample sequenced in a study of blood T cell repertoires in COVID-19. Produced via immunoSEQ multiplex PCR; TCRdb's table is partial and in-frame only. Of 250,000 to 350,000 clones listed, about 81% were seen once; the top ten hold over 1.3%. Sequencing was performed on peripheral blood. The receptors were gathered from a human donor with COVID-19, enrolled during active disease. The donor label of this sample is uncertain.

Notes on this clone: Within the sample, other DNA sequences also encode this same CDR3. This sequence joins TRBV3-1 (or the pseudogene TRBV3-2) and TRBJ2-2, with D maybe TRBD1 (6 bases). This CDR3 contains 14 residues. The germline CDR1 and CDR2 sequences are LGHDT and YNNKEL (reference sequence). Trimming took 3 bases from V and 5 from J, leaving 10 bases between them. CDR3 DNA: TGTGCCAGCAGCCAGGCTAGGGGGACCGGGGAGCTGTTTTTT. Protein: CASSQARGTGELFF.

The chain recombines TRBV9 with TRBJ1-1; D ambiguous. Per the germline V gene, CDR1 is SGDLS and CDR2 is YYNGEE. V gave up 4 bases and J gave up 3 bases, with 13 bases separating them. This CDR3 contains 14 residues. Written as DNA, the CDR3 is TGTGCCAGCAGCCCCCAGTGGCGGGACACTGAAGCTTTCTTT. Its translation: CASSPQWRDTEAFF.

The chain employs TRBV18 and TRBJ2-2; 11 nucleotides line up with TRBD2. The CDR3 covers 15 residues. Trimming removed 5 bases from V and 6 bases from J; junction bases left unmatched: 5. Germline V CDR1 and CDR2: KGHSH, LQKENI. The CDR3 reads CASSSTSGTSGELFF. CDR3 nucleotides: TGTGCCAGCTCATCGACTAGCGGGACGTCCGGGGAGCTGTTTTTT.

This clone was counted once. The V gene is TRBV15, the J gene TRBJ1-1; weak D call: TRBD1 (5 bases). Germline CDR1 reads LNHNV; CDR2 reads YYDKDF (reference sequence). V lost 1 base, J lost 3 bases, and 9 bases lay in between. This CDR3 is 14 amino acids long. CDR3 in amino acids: CATSRGQWDTEAFF. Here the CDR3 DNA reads TGTGCCACCAGCAGAGGACAGTGGGACACTGAAGCTTTCTTT.

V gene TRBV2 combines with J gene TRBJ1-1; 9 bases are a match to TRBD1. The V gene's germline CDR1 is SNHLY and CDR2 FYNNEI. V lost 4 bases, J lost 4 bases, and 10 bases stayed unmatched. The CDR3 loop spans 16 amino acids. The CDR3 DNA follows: TGTGCCAGCAGTGTAGGATTGGGGACAGGGCTCACTGAAGCTTTCTTT. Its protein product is CASSVGLGTGLTEAFF.

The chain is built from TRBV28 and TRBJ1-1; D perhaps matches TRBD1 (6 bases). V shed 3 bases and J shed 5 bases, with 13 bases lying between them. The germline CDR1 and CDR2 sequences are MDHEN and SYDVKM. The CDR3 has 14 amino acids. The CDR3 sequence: CASSFSPGETEAFF. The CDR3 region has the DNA TGTGCCAGCAGTTTCTCTCCAGGGGAGACTGAAGCTTTCTTT. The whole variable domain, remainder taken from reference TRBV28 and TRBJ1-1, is DVKVTQSSRYLVKRTGEKVFLECVQDMDHENMFWYRQDPGLGLRLIYFSYDVKMKEKGDIPEGYSVSREKKERFSLILESASTNQTSMYLCASSFSPGETEAFFGQGTRLTVV.

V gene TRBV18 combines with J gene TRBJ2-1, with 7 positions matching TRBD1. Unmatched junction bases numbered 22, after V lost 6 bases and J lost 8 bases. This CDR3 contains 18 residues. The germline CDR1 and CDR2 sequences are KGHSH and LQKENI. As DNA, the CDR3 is TGTGCCAGCTCCCTCTTCCCCATACAGGGGCCGCCTCAGGATGAGCAGTTCTTC. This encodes CASSLFPIQGPPQDEQFF.

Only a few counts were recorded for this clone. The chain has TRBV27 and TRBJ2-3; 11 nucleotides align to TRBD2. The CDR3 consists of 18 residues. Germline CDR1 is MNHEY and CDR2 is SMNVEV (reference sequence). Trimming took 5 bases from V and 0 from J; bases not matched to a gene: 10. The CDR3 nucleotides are TGTGCCAGCAGTACCCTAGCGGGAGGTCGAATTAGCACAGATACGCAGTATTTT. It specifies CASSTLAGGRISTDTQYF.

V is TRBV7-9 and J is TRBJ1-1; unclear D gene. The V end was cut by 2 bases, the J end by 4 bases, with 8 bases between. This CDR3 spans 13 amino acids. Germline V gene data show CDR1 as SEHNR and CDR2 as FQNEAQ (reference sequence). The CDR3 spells CASSLLETTEAFF. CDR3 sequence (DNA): TGTGCCAGCAGCTTATTAGAAACCACTGAAGCTTTCTTT.

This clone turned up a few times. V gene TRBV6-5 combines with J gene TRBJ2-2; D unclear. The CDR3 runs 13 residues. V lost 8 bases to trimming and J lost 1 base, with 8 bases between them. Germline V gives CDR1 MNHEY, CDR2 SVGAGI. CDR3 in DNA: TGTGCCAGCCGGGTGGTGAACACCGGGGAGCTGTTTTTT. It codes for CASRVVNTGELFF.

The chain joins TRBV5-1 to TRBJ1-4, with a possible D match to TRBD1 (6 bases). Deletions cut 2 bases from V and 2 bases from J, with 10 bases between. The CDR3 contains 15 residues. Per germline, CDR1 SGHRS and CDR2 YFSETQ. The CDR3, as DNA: TGCGCCAGCAGCTTTTTTACAGGGACTAATGAAAAACTGTTTTTT. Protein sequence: CASSFFTGTNEKLFF. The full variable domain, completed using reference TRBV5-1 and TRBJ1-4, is KAGVTQTPRYLIKTRGQQVTLSCSPISGHRSVSWYQQTPGQGLQFLFEYFSETQRNKGNFPGRFSGRQFSNSRSEMNVSTLELGDSALYLCASSFFTGTNEKLFFGSGTQLSVL.

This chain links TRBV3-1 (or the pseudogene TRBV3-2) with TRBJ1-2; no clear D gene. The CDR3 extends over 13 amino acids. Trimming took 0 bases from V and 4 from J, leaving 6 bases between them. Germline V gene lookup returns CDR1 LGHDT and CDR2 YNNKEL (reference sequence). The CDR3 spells CASSQERVYGYTF. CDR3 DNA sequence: TGTGCCAGCAGCCAAGAGAGGGTCTATGGCTACACCTTC.

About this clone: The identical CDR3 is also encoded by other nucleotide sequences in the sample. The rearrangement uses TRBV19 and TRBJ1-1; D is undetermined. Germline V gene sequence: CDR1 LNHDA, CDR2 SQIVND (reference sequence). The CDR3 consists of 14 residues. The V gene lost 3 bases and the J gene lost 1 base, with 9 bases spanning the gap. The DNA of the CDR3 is TGTGCCAGTAGTATCGGAGCCGGGAACACTGAAGCTTTCTTT. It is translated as CASSIGAGNTEAFF.

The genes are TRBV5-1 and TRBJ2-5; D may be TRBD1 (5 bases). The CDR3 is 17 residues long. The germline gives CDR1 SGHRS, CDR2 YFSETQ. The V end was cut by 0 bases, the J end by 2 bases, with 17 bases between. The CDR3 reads CASSLEGLAWTQETQYF. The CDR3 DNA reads TGCGCCAGCAGCTTGGAGGGGTTGGCGTGGACACAAGAGACCCAGTACTTC.

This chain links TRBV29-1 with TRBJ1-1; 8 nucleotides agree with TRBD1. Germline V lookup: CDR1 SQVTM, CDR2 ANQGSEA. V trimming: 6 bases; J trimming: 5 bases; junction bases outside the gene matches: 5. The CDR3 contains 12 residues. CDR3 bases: TGCAGCGTCATCAGGGGGCTGACTGAAGCTTTCTTT. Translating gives CSVIRGLTEAFF.

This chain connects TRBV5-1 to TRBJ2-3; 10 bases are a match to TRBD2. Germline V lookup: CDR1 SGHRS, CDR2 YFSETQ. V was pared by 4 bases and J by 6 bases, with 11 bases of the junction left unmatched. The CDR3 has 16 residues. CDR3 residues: CASSPRTSGSVDTQYF. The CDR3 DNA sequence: TGCGCCAGCAGCCCACGGACTAGCGGAAGTGTGGATACGCAGTATTTT.

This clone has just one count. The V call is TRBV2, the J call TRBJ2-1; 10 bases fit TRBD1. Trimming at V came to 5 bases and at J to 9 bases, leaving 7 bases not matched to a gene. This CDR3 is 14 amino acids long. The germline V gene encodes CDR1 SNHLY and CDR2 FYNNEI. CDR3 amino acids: CASSPDRGRSEQFF. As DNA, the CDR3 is TGTGCCAGCAGTCCTGACAGGGGGCGGAGTGAGCAGTTCTTC.

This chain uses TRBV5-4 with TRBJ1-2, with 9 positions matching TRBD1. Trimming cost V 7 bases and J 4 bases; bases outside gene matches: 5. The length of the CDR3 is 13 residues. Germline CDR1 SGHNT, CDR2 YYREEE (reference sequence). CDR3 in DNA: TGTGCCAGCCTCGGGACAGGGCGCTATGGCTACACCTTC. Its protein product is CASLGTGRYGYTF. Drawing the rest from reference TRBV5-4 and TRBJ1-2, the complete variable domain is ETGVTQSPTHLIKTRGQQVTLRCSSQSGHNTVSWYQQALGQGPQFIFQYYREEENGRGNFPPRFSGLQFPNYSSELNVNALELDDSALYLCASLGTGRYGYTFGSGTRLTVV.

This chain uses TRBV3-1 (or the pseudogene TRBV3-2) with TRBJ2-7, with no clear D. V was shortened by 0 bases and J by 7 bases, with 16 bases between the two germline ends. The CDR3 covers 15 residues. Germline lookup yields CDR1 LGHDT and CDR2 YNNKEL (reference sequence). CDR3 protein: CASSQDYSSGREQYF. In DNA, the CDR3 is TGTGCCAGCAGCCAAGATTACTCCTCGGGTAGGGAGCAGTACTTC.

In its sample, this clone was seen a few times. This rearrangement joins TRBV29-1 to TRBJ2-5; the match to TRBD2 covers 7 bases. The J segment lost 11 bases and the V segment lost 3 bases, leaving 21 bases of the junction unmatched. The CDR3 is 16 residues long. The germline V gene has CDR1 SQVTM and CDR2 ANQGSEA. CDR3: CSVEMYASGIVGSQYF. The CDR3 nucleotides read TGCAGCGTTGAGATGTATGCTAGCGGAATTGTTGGGTCTCAGTACTTC.

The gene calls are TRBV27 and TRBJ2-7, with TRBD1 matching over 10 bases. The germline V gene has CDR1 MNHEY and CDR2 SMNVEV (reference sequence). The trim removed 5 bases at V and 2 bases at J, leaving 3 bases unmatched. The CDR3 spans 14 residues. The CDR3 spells CASSTGTGAYEQYF. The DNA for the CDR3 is TGTGCCAGCAGTACCGGGACAGGGGCCTACGAGCAGTACTTC.

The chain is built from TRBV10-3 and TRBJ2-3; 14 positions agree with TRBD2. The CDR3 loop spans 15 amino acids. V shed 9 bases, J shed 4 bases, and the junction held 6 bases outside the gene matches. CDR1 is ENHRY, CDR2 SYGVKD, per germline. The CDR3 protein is CAMQGTSGSPDTQYF. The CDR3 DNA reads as TGTGCCATGCAAGGGACTAGCGGGAGCCCAGATACGCAGTATTTT.

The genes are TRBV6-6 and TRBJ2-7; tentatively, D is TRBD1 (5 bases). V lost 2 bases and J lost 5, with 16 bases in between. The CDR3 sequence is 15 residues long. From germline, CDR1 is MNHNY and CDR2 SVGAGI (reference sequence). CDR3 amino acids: CASSYDTRRGHEQYF. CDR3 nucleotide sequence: TGTGCCAGCAGTTACGACACCCGAAGGGGCCACGAGCAGTACTTC.

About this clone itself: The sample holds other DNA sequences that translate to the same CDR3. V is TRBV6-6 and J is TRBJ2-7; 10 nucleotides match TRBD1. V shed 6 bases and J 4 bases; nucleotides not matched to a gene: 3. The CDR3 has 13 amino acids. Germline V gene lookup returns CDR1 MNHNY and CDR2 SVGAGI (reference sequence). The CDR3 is CASSTDRGYEQYF. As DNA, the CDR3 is TGTGCCAGCAGCACGGACAGGGGGTACGAGCAGTACTTC.

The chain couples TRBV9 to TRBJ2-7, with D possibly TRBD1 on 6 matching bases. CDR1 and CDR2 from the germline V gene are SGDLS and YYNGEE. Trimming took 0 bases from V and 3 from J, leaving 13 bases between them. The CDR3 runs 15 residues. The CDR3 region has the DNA TGTGCCAGCAGCGTAGGCATGGGGGCCAACTACGAGCAGTACTTC. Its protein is CASSVGMGANYEQYF.